This TCR beta chain was observed in a study of spatial heterogeneity in lung cancer (dated by TCRdb to about 2019). Study-level background: Samples were obtained from over 70 patients with early-stage, untreated non-small cell lung cancer from the lung TRACERx cohort. Follow-up PBMC samples were sequenced whenever the samples were available, and the median time to follow-up was around 2 years after resection. In non-small cell lung cancer, the study quantitatively compared TCR alpha and beta repertoires across several tumor regions, matched nontumor lung, and blood. In the raw uncorrected reads, each unique combination of TCR and UMI appeared more than ten times on average. More beta-chain than alpha-chain transcripts were consistently detected, likely reflecting higher beta-chain transcript abundance. Nonsynonymous mutation counts, determined by whole-exome sequencing of tumor tissue, were related to TCR repertoire features. Both alpha and beta chains were TCR-sequenced in hundreds of tumor regions, approximately 64 matched nontumor lung samples and around 54 PBMC samples obtained at surgery. General study outcomes and caveats: Additional single-cell paired TCR alpha and beta sequencing was considered necessary to confirm, at a functional level, the hypothesis that regional TCRs recognize regional mutations. Ubiquitous expanded tumor TCRs showed up in blood more often at tumor resection than at routine follow-up. Comparisons of baseline and follow-up blood repertoires included only 14 patients.

Libraries were constructed by 5' RACE. The data were produced on a NextSeq 500. To allow correction of PCR and sequencing errors, the TCR library protocol tagged every TCR cDNA molecule with a unique molecular identifier. The study's processing was this. Decombinator tools were used for TCR identification, UMI-based error correction and CDR3 extraction. TCRs above a frequency of 2 per 1,000, corresponding to the top 1% of the tumor frequency distribution, were defined as expanded. Renyi diversity was calculated using the R vegan package after each repertoire was subsampled 100 times to 5,000 TCRs. CDR3 similarity networks were built from amino acid triplet string-kernel similarity, connecting CDR3s with pairwise similarity above 0.82. Starting from the raw public reads, TCRdb applied fastp trimming at Q25, assembled clones with MiXCR and retained in-frame beta chains. Rows are unified per CDR3 protein, each entry keeping the most common DNA and genes. The V and J calls follow TCRdb's processing rather than the paper's. This sample lists some 110,000 distinct CDR3 sequences; about 12% were detected once. Clones ranked in the top ten supply roughly 17% of the sample.

The germline V gene gives CDR1 as KGHDR and CDR2 as SFDVKD. The CDR3 contains 15 residues, cysteine and phenylalanine counted. The entry retains the CDR3 DNA only, 45 bases that are in frame from base 1. Trimming takes 6 bases from V and 3 bases from J, and the germline ends sit 13 bases apart. This clonotype was seen many times. Its antigen is currently not known. Base qualities are not provided; no much larger clone lies one nucleotide away. Read against the paper, the sample's time point label means: blood at routine non-recurrence follow-up after resection. Whole RNA extracted from tumor and nontumor lung tissue, or from cryopreserved PBMC samples, was used for TCR sequencing without cell sorting. A patient was chosen for TCR sequencing only when enough RNA was available from at least two tumor regions.

Source: PBMCs, taken at follow-up. The sequence was obtained from a male donor with early-stage non-small cell lung cancer. The receptor chain draws on TRBV24-1 and TRBJ2-2; no D gene call is confident. The sequenced DNA: TGTGCCACCAGTCCTGGGATTCCCCACACCGGGGAGCTGTTTTTT. It is translated as CATSPGIPHTGELFF.